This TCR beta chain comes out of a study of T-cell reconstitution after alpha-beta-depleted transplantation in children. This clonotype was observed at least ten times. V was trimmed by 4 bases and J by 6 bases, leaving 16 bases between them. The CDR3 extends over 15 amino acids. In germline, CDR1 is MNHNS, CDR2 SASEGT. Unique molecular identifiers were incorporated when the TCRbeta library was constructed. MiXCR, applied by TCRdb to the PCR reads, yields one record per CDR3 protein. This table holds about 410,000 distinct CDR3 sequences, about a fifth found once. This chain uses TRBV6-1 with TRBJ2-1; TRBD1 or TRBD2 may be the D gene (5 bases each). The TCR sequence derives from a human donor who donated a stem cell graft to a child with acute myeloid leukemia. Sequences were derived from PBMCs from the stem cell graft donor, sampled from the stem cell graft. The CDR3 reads CASSGDRSPGNEQFF. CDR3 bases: TGTGCCAGCAGTGGGGACCGCAGCCCCGGCAATGAGCAGTTCTTC.